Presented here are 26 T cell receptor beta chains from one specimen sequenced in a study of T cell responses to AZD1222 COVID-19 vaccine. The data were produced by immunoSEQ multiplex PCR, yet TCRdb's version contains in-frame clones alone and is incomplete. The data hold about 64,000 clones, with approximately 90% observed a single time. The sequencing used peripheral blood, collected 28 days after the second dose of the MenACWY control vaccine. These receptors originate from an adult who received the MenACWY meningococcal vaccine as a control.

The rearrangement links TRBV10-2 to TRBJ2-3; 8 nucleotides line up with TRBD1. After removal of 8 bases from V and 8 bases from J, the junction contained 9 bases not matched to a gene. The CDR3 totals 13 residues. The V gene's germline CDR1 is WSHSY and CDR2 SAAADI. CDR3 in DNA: TGCGCCAGCCACGGACAGGGTTCCGCTACGCAGTATTTT. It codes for CASHGQGSATQYF.

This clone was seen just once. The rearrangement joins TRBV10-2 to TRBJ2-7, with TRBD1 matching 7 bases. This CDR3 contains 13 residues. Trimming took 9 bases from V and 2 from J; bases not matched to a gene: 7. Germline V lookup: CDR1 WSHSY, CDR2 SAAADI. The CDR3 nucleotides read TGCGCCAGTTCGACAGGGATAACCTACGAGCAGTACTTC. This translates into CASSTGITYEQYF.

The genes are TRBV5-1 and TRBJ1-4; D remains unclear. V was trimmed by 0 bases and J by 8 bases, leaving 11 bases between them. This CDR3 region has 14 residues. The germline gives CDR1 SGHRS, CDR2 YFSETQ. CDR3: CASSLGTMDEKLFF. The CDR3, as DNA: TGCGCCAGCAGCTTGGGAACGATGGACGAAAAACTGTTTTTT.

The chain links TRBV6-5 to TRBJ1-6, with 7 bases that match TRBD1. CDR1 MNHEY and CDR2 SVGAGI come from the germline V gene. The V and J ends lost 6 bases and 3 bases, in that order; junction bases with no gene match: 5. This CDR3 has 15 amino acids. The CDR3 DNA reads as TGTGCCAGCAGAAAGACAGGGAACTATAATTCACCCCTCCACTTT. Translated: CASRKTGNYNSPLHF.

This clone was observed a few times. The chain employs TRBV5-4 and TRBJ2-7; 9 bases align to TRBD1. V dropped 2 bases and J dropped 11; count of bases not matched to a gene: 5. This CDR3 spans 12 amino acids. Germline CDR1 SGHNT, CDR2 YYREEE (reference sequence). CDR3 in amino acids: CASSLQQGAKYF. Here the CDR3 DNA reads TGTGCCAGCAGCTTACAACAGGGGGCGAAGTACTTC.

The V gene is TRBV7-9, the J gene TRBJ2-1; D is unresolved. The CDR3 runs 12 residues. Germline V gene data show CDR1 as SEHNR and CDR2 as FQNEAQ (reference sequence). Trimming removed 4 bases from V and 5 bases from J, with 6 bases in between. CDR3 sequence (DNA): TGTGCCAGCAGCTACGAGAACAATGAGCAGTTCTTC. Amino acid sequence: CASSYENNEQFF.

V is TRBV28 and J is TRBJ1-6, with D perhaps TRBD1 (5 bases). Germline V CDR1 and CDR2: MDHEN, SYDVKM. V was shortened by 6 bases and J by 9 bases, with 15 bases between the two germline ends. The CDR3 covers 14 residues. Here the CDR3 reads CASSPTAVISPLHF. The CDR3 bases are TGTGCCAGCAGCCCGACAGCAGTTATTTCACCCCTCCACTTT.

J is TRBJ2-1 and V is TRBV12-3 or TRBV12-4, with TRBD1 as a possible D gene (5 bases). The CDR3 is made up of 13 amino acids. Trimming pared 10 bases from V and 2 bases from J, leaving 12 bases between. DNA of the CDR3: TGTGCCACCAAGACAGTTACCTACAATGAGCAGTTCTTC. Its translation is CATKTVTYNEQFF.

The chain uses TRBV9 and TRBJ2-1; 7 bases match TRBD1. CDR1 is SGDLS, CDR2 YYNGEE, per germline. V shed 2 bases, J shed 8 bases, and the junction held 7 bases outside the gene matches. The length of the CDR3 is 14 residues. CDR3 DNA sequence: TGTGCCAGCAGCGTGAGACAGGGATTTCATGAGCAGTTCTTC. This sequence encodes CASSVRQGFHEQFF.

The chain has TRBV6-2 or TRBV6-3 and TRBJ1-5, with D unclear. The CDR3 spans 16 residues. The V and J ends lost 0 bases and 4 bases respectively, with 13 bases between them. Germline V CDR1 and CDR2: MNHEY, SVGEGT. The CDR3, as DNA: TGTGCCAGCAGTTACTCAGTCAGCCCCAGGAATCAGCCCCAGCATTTT. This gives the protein CASSYSVSPRNQPQHF.

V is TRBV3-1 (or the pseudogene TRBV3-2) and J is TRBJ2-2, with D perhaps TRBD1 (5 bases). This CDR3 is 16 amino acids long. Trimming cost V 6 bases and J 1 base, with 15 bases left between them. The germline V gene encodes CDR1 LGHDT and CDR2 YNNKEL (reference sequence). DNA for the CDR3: TGTGCCAGCAGTACTCGCCGACAGATGAACACCGGGGAGCTGTTTTTT. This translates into CASSTRRQMNTGELFF.

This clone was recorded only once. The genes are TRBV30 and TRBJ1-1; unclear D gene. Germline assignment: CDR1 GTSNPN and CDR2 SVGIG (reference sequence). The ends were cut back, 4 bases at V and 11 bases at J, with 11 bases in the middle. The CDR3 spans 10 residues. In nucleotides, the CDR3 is TGTGCCTGGAAAAGTCCGGCGGCTTTCTTT. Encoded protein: CAWKSPAAFF. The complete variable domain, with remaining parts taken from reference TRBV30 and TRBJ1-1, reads SQTIHQWPATLVQPVGSPLSLECTVEGTSNPNLYWYRQAAGRGLQLLFYSVGIGQISSEVPQNLSASRPQDRQFILSSKKLLLSDSGFYLCAWKSPAAFFGQGTRLTVV.

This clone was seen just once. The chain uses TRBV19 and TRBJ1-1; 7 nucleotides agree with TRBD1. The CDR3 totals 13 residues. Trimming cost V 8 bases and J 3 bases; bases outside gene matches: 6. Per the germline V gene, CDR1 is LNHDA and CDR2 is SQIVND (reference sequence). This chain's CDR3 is CASVRGGDTEAFF. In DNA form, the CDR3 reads TGTGCCAGTGTCAGGGGGGGGGACACTGAAGCTTTCTTT.

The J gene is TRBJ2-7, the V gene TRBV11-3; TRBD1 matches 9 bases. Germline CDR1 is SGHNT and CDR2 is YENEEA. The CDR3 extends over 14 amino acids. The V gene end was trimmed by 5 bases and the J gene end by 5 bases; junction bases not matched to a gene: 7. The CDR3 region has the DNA TGTGCCAGCAGCCAAGGGACAGGGCTGGACGAGCAGTACTTC. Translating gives CASSQGTGLDEQYF.

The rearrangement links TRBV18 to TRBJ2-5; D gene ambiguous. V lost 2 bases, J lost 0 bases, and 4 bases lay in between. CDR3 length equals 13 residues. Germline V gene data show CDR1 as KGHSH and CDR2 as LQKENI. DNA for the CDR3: TGTGCCAGCTCACCAAACTACCAAGAGACCCAGTACTTC. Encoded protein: CASSPNYQETQYF.

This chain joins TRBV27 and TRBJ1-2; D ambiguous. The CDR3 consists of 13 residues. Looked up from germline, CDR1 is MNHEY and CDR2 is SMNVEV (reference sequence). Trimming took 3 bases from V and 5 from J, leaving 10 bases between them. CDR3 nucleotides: TGTGCCAGCAGTTTTGAGGGAGGGTATGGCTACACCTTC. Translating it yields CASSFEGGYGYTF.

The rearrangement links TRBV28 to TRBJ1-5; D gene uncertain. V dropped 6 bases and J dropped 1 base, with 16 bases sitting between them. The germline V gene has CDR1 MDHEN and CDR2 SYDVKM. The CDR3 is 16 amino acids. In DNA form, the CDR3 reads TGTGCCAGCAGAGTTGCCATCGTAGGGAGCAATCAGCCCCAGCATTTT. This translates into CASRVAIVGSNQPQHF. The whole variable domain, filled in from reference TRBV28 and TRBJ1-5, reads DVKVTQSSRYLVKRTGEKVFLECVQDMDHENMFWYRQDPGLGLRLIYFSYDVKMKEKGDIPEGYSVSREKKERFSLILESASTNQTSMYLCASRVAIVGSNQPQHFGDGTRLSIL.

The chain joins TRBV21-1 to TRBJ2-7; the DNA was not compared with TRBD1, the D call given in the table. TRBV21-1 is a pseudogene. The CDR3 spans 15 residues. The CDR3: CARPPGDRGLDEQYF. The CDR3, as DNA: TGTGCCAGGCCGCCTGGGGACAGGGGGCTCGACGAGCAGTACTTC.

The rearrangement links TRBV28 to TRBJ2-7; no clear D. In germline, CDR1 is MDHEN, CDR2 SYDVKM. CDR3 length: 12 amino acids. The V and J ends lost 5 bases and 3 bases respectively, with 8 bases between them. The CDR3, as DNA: TGTGCCAGCAGTCCCACCGACTACGAGCAGTACTTC. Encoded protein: CASSPTDYEQYF. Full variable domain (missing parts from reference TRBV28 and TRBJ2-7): DVKVTQSSRYLVKRTGEKVFLECVQDMDHENMFWYRQDPGLGLRLIYFSYDVKMKEKGDIPEGYSVSREKKERFSLILESASTNQTSMYLCASSPTDYEQYFGPGTRLTVT.

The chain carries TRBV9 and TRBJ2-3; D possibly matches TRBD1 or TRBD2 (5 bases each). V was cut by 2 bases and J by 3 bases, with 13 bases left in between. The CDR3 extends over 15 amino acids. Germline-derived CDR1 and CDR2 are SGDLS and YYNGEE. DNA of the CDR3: TGTGCCAGCAGCGTTGAGGGACGTAGGACAGATACGCAGTATTTT. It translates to CASSVEGRRTDTQYF.

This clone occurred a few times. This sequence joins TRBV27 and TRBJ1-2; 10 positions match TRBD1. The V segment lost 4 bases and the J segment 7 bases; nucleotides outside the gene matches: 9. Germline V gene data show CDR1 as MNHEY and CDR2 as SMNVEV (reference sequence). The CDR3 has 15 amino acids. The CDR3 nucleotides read TGTGCCAGCAGTTACTACTCCGGGACAGGGGCTGGCTACACCTTC. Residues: CASSYYSGTGAGYTF.

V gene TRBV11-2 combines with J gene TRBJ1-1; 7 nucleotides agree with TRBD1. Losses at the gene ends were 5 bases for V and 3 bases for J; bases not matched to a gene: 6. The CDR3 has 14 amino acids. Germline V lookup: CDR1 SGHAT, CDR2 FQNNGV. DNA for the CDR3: TGTGCCAGCAGCCCAGGGGGGGGATACACTGAAGCTTTCTTT. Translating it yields CASSPGGGYTEAFF.

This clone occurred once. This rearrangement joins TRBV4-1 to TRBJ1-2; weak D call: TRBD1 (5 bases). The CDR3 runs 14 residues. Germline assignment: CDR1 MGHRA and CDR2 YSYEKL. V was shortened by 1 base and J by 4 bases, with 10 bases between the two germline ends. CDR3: CASSQGTTGYGYTF. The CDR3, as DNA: TGCGCCAGCAGCCAAGGAACTACAGGCTATGGCTACACCTTC.

In DNA, the CDR3 is TGTGCCAGCAGTTCCCCGCCCAAAGGGAACACTGAAGCTTTCTTT. This codes for CASSSPPKGNTEAFF. This chain links TRBV28 with TRBJ1-1; D is ambiguous. Trimming took 4 bases from V and 1 from J, leaving 13 bases between them. Germline values: CDR1 MDHEN, CDR2 SYDVKM. This CDR3 is 15 amino acids long.

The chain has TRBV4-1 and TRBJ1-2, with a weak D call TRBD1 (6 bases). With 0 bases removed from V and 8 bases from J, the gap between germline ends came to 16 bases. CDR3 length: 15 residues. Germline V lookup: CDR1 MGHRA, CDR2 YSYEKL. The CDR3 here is CASSQDLARGEGYTF. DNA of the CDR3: TGCGCCAGCAGCCAAGATCTCGCCAGGGGTGAAGGCTACACCTTC.

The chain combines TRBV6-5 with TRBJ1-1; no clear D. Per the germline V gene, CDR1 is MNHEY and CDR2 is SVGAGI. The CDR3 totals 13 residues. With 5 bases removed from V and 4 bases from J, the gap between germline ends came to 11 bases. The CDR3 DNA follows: TGTGCCAGCAGTATTAGGGCCTCCACTGAAGCTTTCTTT. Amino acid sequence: CASSIRASTEAFF.